One sample yielded the 15 T cell receptor beta chains listed below, sequenced in a study of identical twins. TCRdb used MiXCR to reprocess the 5' RACE reads, holding one entry per CDR3 protein. The sample shows 350,000 to 600,000 distinct CDR3 sequences, 14% of them seen only once. In addition, the sample was reused for a study of yellow fever vaccine responses in identical twins.

What was sequenced was CD4+ T cells sorted from blood. The source of these receptors is a woman between 18 and 29 years old in good health.

This clonotype was recorded at least ten times. V is TRBV5-5 and J is TRBJ2-2; 7 bases are a match to TRBD2. This CDR3 is 16 amino acids long. The junction had 3 bases not matched to a gene; V was cut back by 0 bases and J by 1 base. The germline V gene has CDR1 SGHKS and CDR2 YYEKEE (reference sequence). The chain's CDR3 is CASSLGLAENTGELFF. The DNA of the CDR3 is TGTGCCAGCAGCTTGGGGCTAGCGGAGAACACCGGGGAGCTGTTTTTT.

This clonotype was recorded a few times. The chain is built from TRBV20-1 and TRBJ2-3, with 8 bases lining up with TRBD2. CDR3 length equals 13 residues. Germline CDR1 is DFQATT and CDR2 is SNEGSKA (reference sequence). Trimming cost V 3 bases and J 4 bases; bases outside gene matches: 3. Written as DNA, the CDR3 is TGCAGTGCTAGCCTAGCGGGCCCAGATACGCAGTATTTT. Protein sequence: CSASLAGPDTQYF.

The chain has TRBV10-3 and TRBJ1-1; TRBD1 matches at 7 bases. Germline V gene sequence: CDR1 ENHRY, CDR2 SYGVKD. The CDR3 totals 14 residues. Germline trimming cut 3 bases from V and 0 bases from J; bases unmatched to any gene: 1. CDR3 sequence: CAISDGTVNTEAFF. The CDR3 region has the DNA TGTGCCATCAGTGACGGGACAGTGAACACTGAAGCTTTCTTT.

This chain connects TRBV5-4 to TRBJ2-1; 9 positions match TRBD1. This CDR3 is 14 amino acids long. Germline CDR1 reads SGHNT; CDR2 reads YYREEE (reference sequence). V shed 7 bases and J 7 bases; nucleotides not matched to a gene: 9. CDR3 amino acids: CASATGGVGNEQFF. The CDR3 DNA reads as TGTGCCAGCGCCACAGGGGGCGTAGGAAATGAGCAGTTCTTC.

This clonotype was seen at least ten times. The J gene is TRBJ1-2, the V gene TRBV5-1; D is undetermined. Trimming took 0 bases from V and 7 from J, leaving 13 bases between them. CDR1 and CDR2 from the germline V gene are SGHRS and YFSETQ. CDR3 size: 14 residues. CDR3 nucleotide sequence: TGCGCCAGCAGCTTGGATGGGTTTGGGGTTGGCTACACCTTC. Translating gives CASSLDGFGVGYTF.

This clonotype was seen repeatedly, ten times or more. J is TRBJ2-4 and V is TRBV5-1; D unclear. In germline, CDR1 is SGHRS, CDR2 YFSETQ. The V and J ends lost 0 bases and 8 bases respectively, with 12 bases between them. The CDR3 sequence is 14 residues long. CDR3 loop: CASSLVVGEDIQYF. For the CDR3, the DNA is TGCGCCAGCAGCTTGGTGGTAGGTGAGGACATTCAGTACTTC.

This clonotype showed up just a few times. The chain joins TRBV3-1 to TRBJ1-4; no firm D call. From germline, CDR1 is LGHDT and CDR2 YNNKEL (reference sequence). The CDR3 loop spans 15 amino acids. Deletions cut 5 bases from V and 0 bases from J, with 10 bases between. CDR3 bases: TGTGCCAGCAGCATGGGATCAGCAACTAATGAAAAACTGTTTTTT. Protein sequence: CASSMGSATNEKLFF.

The genes are TRBV7-3 and TRBJ1-1; 8 bases match TRBD1. This CDR3 spans 14 amino acids. V shed 6 bases and J 1 base; nucleotides not matched to a gene: 4. From germline, CDR1 is SGHTA and CDR2 FQGTGA. The CDR3 bases are TGTGCCAGCAGTCGGACAGGGACGAACACTGAAGCTTTCTTT. This gives the protein CASSRTGTNTEAFF. Full variable domain (missing parts from reference TRBV7-3 and TRBJ1-1): GAGVSQTPSNKVTEKGKYVELRCDPISGHTALYWYRQSLGQGPEFLIYFQGTGAADDSGLPNDRFFAVRPEGSVSTLKIQRTERGDSAVYLCASSRTGTNTEAFFGQGTRLTVV.

This clonotype was counted many times. The genes are TRBV7-9 and TRBJ2-5; 7 nucleotides match TRBD1. CDR1 SEHNR and CDR2 FQNEAQ come from the germline V gene (reference sequence). V lost 10 bases, J lost 5 bases, and 13 bases stayed unmatched. The CDR3 is made up of 14 amino acids. CDR3 nucleotides: TGTGCCACCCCGAAACAGGGGTTGGTGGAGACCCAGTACTTC. Amino acids: CATPKQGLVETQYF.

This clonotype showed up just a few times. V gene TRBV7-9 combines with J gene TRBJ2-2; D may be TRBD1 (5 bases). Trimming cost V 5 bases and J 1 base, with 14 bases left between them. The CDR3 consists of 16 residues. Germline CDR1 is SEHNR and CDR2 is FQNEAQ (reference sequence). This CDR3 is CASSRDRLQNTGELFF. CDR3 DNA sequence: TGTGCCAGCAGCCGTGACAGATTGCAGAACACCGGGGAGCTGTTTTTT.

This chain connects TRBV5-1 to TRBJ1-1; D remains unclear. Germline CDR1 SGHRS, CDR2 YFSETQ. The V and J ends lost 0 bases and 0 bases respectively, with 12 bases between them. The CDR3 has 16 residues. CDR3 DNA: TGCGCCAGCAGCTTGGGGAGGTCAGCATTGAACACTGAAGCTTTCTTT. Protein product: CASSLGRSALNTEAFF.

In this sample, this clonotype turned up a few times. This chain uses TRBV7-2 with TRBJ1-5; D gene uncertain. The CDR3 spans 15 residues. CDR1 and CDR2 (germline): SGHTA, FQGNSA. V lost 2 bases and J lost 3, with 11 bases in between. CDR3: CASSLSAGLNQPQHF. As DNA, the CDR3 is TGTGCCAGCAGCTTATCCGCCGGGCTCAATCAGCCCCAGCATTTT.

This clonotype was seen a handful of times. The rearrangement joins TRBV7-2 to TRBJ2-1; 7 bases fit TRBD1. V shed 3 bases and J 15 bases; nucleotides not matched to a gene: 11. In germline, CDR1 is SGHTA, CDR2 FQGNSA. CDR3 length: 13 residues. The CDR3 loop is CASSFEGADRRFF. The DNA for the CDR3 is TGTGCCAGCAGCTTCGAGGGGGCGGACAGGCGGTTCTTC.

The chain is built from TRBV28 and TRBJ2-7; perhaps TRBD1 as D (5 bases). The germline gives CDR1 MDHEN, CDR2 SYDVKM. Trimming took off 8 bases at V and 5 bases at J, with 16 bases between the two ends. The CDR3 runs to 13 residues. CDR3 sequence reads: CASGFQPGNEQYF. The CDR3 nucleotides are TGTGCCAGCGGGTTCCAGCCAGGGAACGAGCAGTACTTC. The full variable domain, its missing parts supplied by reference TRBV28 and TRBJ2-7, is DVKVTQSSRYLVKRTGEKVFLECVQDMDHENMFWYRQDPGLGLRLIYFSYDVKMKEKGDIPEGYSVSREKKERFSLILESASTNQTSMYLCASGFQPGNEQYFGPGTRLTVT.

A few counts support this clonotype. The gene calls are TRBV27 and TRBJ2-3, with TRBD2 matching 10 bases. From germline, CDR1 is MNHEY and CDR2 SMNVEV (reference sequence). The CDR3 length is 16 residues. V was pared by 5 bases and J by 1 base, with 6 bases of the junction left unmatched. In DNA form, the CDR3 reads TGTGCCAGCAGTCGTGTCGGGACTAGCGGCACAGATACGCAGTATTTT. Encoded protein: CASSRVGTSGTDTQYF.